These 30 T cell receptor beta chains share one sample of origin, sequenced in a study of cytomegalovirus exposure and HLA in healthy donors. Researchers ran the PCR with 60 Vbeta and 13 Jbeta primers. TCRdb's table, derived via immunoSEQ multiplex PCR, lists solely in-frame clones and lacks some. The profile shows 150,000 to 200,000 clones, over 70% of them singletons. The material sequenced was PBMCs. The receptors derive from a woman aged 25-40 years in good health and CMV-seropositive.

CDR3 in amino acids: CASSHGPSGNTGELFF. CDR3 nucleotides: TGCGCCAGCAGCCACGGACCTAGCGGGAACACCGGGGAGCTGTTTTTT. This chain uses TRBV5-1 with TRBJ2-2, with 7 bases that match TRBD2. Germline values: CDR1 SGHRS, CDR2 YFSETQ. The J segment lost 1 base and the V segment lost 4 bases, leaving 7 bases of the junction unmatched. The CDR3 is 16 amino acids. Drawing the rest from reference TRBV5-1 and TRBJ2-2, the complete variable domain is KAGVTQTPRYLIKTRGQQVTLSCSPISGHRSVSWYQQTPGQGLQFLFEYFSETQRNKGNFPGRFSGRQFSNSRSEMNVSTLELGDSALYLCASSHGPSGNTGELFFGEGSRLTVL.

This clone has a handful of counts. The chain has TRBV2 and TRBJ2-7, with a weak D call TRBD1 (5 bases). The CDR3 runs 15 residues. The germline V gene encodes CDR1 SNHLY and CDR2 FYNNEI. V lost 4 bases, J lost 1 base, and 14 bases lay in between. The CDR3 reads CASSAHRSTSYEQYF. Written as DNA, the CDR3 is TGTGCCAGCAGTGCTCACAGGTCCACTTCCTACGAGCAGTACTTC.

The rearrangement links TRBV19 to TRBJ2-7; TRBD2 matches 10 bases. The trim removed 3 bases at V and 3 bases at J, leaving 5 bases unmatched. Looked up from germline, CDR1 is LNHDA and CDR2 is SQIVND (reference sequence). This CDR3 is built from 15 residues. The DNA of the CDR3 is TGTGCCAGTAGTATCGATCTAGCGGGAGACTACGAGCAGTACTTC. Translating it yields CASSIDLAGDYEQYF.

The chain joins TRBV28 to TRBJ2-7, with D tentatively TRBD2 (6 bases). The CDR3 covers 14 residues. CDR1 is MDHEN and CDR2 is SYDVKM in the germline V gene. Trimming removed 3 bases from V and 7 bases from J, with 16 bases in between. DNA for the CDR3: TGTGCCAGCAGTTTTCTTAGCGGCGCGAGGGAGCAGTACTTC. Protein product: CASSFLSGAREQYF.

The V gene is TRBV5-1, the J gene TRBJ2-1; 11 bases agree with TRBD2. The CDR3 consists of 15 residues. Germline CDR1 reads SGHRS; CDR2 reads YFSETQ. After removal of 5 bases from V and 2 bases from J, the junction contained 3 bases not matched to a gene. CDR3: CASRPGLAAYNEQFF. The CDR3 DNA sequence: TGCGCCAGCAGACCGGGACTAGCGGCCTACAATGAGCAGTTCTTC.

This clone is a singleton in its sample. The gene calls are TRBV10-1 and TRBJ2-3; the D is unclear. This CDR3 contains 13 residues. Trimming removed 2 bases from V and 3 bases from J, with 6 bases in between. CDR1 is WNHNN and CDR2 is SYGVQD in the germline V gene (reference sequence). CDR3 sequence (DNA): TGCGCCAGCAGTGAGGGGCCAACAGATACGCAGTATTTT. Protein product: CASSEGPTDTQYF.

The gene calls are TRBV4-1 and TRBJ2-7, with 7 bases matching TRBD2. From germline, CDR1 is MGHRA and CDR2 YSYEKL. The CDR3 contains 19 residues. Trimming took 0 bases from V and 6 from J; bases not matched to a gene: 20. The CDR3 DNA is TGCGCCAGCAGCCAAGAGTGGCCTAGCGGCAGGTTGAAGGTAGGCGAGCAGTACTTC. Its protein product is CASSQEWPSGRLKVGEQYF.

This clone was recorded a few times. The V and J genes are TRBV25-1 and TRBJ2-6; tentative D call: TRBD1 (7 bases). The V and J ends lost 7 bases and 4 bases respectively, with 11 bases between them. This CDR3 comprises 14 residues. Germline CDR1 is MGHDK and CDR2 is SYGVNS. Here the CDR3 DNA reads TGTGCCAGCACCAGGGGGGCCGGGGCCAACGTCCTGACTTTC. Amino acids: CASTRGAGANVLTF.

This clone showed up just once. The V call is TRBV10-3, the J call TRBJ2-1, with 8 bases that match TRBD2. CDR1 is ENHRY, CDR2 SYGVKD, per germline. The CDR3 runs to 13 residues. Germline trimming cut 6 bases from V and 4 bases from J; bases unmatched to any gene: 2. The CDR3, as DNA: TGTGCCATCAGAGCGGGAGATTACAATGAGCAGTTCTTC. The encoded protein is CAIRAGDYNEQFF.

In its sample, this clone was seen a few times. The chain recombines TRBV5-4 with TRBJ1-3; D perhaps matches TRBD1 (5 bases). Germline V gene data show CDR1 as SGHNT and CDR2 as YYREEE (reference sequence). V shed 2 bases and J shed 0 bases, with 9 bases lying between them. There are 15 residues in the CDR3. The CDR3 reads CASSFGDSSGNTIYF. DNA for the CDR3: TGTGCCAGCAGCTTCGGGGACTCCTCTGGAAACACCATATATTTT. Looking up the rest from reference TRBV5-4 and TRBJ1-3 gives the full variable domain: ETGVTQSPTHLIKTRGQQVTLRCSSQSGHNTVSWYQQALGQGPQFIFQYYREEENGRGNFPPRFSGLQFPNYSSELNVNALELDDSALYLCASSFGDSSGNTIYFGEGSWLTVV.

In nucleotides, the CDR3 is TGTGCCAGCAGCGCCACCGGGACAGGGGGTCTAGAGACCCAGTACTTC. Its protein product is CASSATGTGGLETQYF. This sequence joins TRBV7-3 and TRBJ2-5, with 11 nucleotides matching TRBD1. There are 16 residues in the CDR3. V trimming: 5 bases; J trimming: 4 bases; junction bases outside the gene matches: 9. The germline gives CDR1 SGHTA, CDR2 FQGTGA.

This clone was detected only a few times. V and J are TRBV14 and TRBJ1-2, with TRBD1 identical over 8 bases. V lost 0 bases, J lost 7 bases, and 7 bases stayed unmatched. Germline loops: CDR1 SGHDN, CDR2 FVKESK. This CDR3 has 15 residues. CDR3 region: CASSQEQGAYGGYTF. CDR3 nucleotides: TGTGCCAGCAGCCAAGAGCAGGGGGCCTACGGTGGCTACACCTTC.

The rearrangement uses TRBV2 and TRBJ2-5, with TRBD2 matching 11 bases. The ends lost 8 bases at V and 2 bases at J; junction bases unmatched: 10. The CDR3 is made up of 16 amino acids. Germline V gene lookup returns CDR1 SNHLY and CDR2 FYNNEI. The CDR3 DNA sequence: TGTGCCAGCTTCCCCACTAGACTAGCGGGGCAAGAGACCCAGTACTTC. Protein: CASFPTRLAGQETQYF. The entire variable domain, with the rest obtained from reference TRBV2 and TRBJ2-5, is as follows: EPEVTQTPSHQVTQMGQEVILRCVPISNHLYFYWYRQILGQKVEFLVSFYNNEISEKSEIFDDQFSVERPDGSNFTLKIRSTKLEDSAMYFCASFPTRLAGQETQYFGPGTRLLVL.

V and J are TRBV11-1 and TRBJ2-4; a weak D match, TRBD2 (5 bases). V shed 4 bases and J shed 0 bases, with 13 bases lying between them. The CDR3 is 16 residues long. Germline CDR1 is SGHAT and CDR2 is FQDESV (reference sequence). This CDR3 is CASSSGSQIAKNIQYF. The CDR3 region has the DNA TGTGCCAGCAGCTCTGGGAGTCAAATAGCCAAAAACATTCAGTACTTC.

The chain combines TRBV6-1 with TRBJ2-1, with 10 bases identical to TRBD2. This CDR3 has 15 amino acids. Germline-derived CDR1 and CDR2 are MNHNS and SASEGT. The V and J ends lost 5 bases and 4 bases, in that order; junction bases with no gene match: 5. CDR3 sequence: CASSQLAGPYNEQFF. The CDR3 DNA sequence: TGTGCCAGCAGTCAACTAGCGGGGCCGTACAATGAGCAGTTCTTC.

The chain uses TRBV6-5 and TRBJ2-7, with no clear D. Germline V lookup: CDR1 MNHEY, CDR2 SVGAGI. The CDR3 is 12 amino acids. Trimming stripped 6 bases from V and 3 bases from J, with 9 bases between. The CDR3 loop reads CASSRLGYEQYF. The CDR3 DNA follows: TGTGCCAGCAGCCGCCTAGGCTACGAGCAGTACTTC.

V and J are TRBV27 and TRBJ2-3; D is unresolved. V lost 6 bases and J lost 0, with 4 bases in between. The germline CDR1 and CDR2 sequences are MNHEY and SMNVEV (reference sequence). CDR3 length equals 12 residues. The CDR3 here is CASSPSTDTQYF. CDR3 in DNA: TGTGCCAGCAGCCCTAGCACAGATACGCAGTATTTT.

The chain joins TRBV4-2 to TRBJ2-7, with TRBD2 identical over 7 bases. CDR3 length: 17 amino acids. Germline V gene data show CDR1 as LGHNA and CDR2 as YNFKEQ. The trim removed 1 base at V and 4 bases at J, leaving 13 bases unmatched. The CDR3 bases are TGTGCCAGCAGCCAAGGTGAATCCAGCGGGGCTGGGTACGAGCAGTACTTC. Translated: CASSQGESSGAGYEQYF.

J is TRBJ1-1 and V is TRBV5-5, with D perhaps matching TRBD1 (6 bases). The CDR3 consists of 15 residues. Germline CDR1 and CDR2: SGHKS and YYEKEE (reference sequence). V was trimmed by 0 bases and J by 1 base, leaving 10 bases between them. The chain's CDR3 is CASSLVGHTNTEAFF. The CDR3 DNA sequence: TGTGCCAGCAGCTTGGTGGGACACACGAACACTGAAGCTTTCTTT.

The chain carries TRBV5-4 and TRBJ2-7; maybe TRBD1 (6 bases). Germline V gene lookup returns CDR1 SGHNT and CDR2 YYREEE (reference sequence). Trimming took off 5 bases at V and 3 bases at J, with 18 bases between the two ends. The CDR3 has 15 amino acids. This CDR3 is CASSRDMGVGYEQYF. Here the CDR3 DNA reads TGTGCCAGCAGTAGGGACATGGGGGTGGGCTACGAGCAGTACTTC.

The chain links TRBV2 to TRBJ2-3; D might be TRBD2 (5 bases). The V gene's germline CDR1 is SNHLY and CDR2 FYNNEI. The CDR3 runs 14 residues. The V end lost 6 bases, the J end lost 2 bases, and 12 bases lay between the germline ends. CDR3 loop: CASRIGLNTDTQYF. The CDR3 DNA follows: TGTGCCAGCAGGATCGGACTTAACACAGATACGCAGTATTTT.

This chain links TRBV6-5 with TRBJ1-1; D not certain. Trimming took off 7 bases at V and 6 bases at J, with 15 bases between the two ends. The CDR3 is 13 amino acids. Germline CDR1 MNHEY, CDR2 SVGAGI. The CDR3 sequence: CASTSSAGSEAFF. CDR3 DNA: TGTGCCAGCACCAGCTCGGCAGGCTCTGAAGCTTTCTTT.

This chain links TRBV29-1 with TRBJ1-2; 8 nucleotides align to TRBD1. The J segment lost 5 bases and the V segment lost 0 bases, leaving 5 bases of the junction unmatched. This CDR3 is built from 14 residues. Germline values: CDR1 SQVTM, CDR2 ANQGSEA. The CDR3 loop is CSVEDLTGVYGYTF. The CDR3 coding sequence is TGCAGCGTTGAAGACTTGACAGGGGTATATGGCTACACCTTC.

V is TRBV7-3 and J is TRBJ1-2; no clear D. Per the germline V gene, CDR1 is SGHTA and CDR2 is FQGTGA. With 6 bases removed from V and 8 bases from J, the gap between germline ends came to 19 bases. The CDR3 extends over 14 amino acids. The CDR3 protein is CASSPGSYIGGYTF. The CDR3 DNA follows: TGTGCCAGCAGTCCCGGGAGCTACATTGGGGGCTACACCTTC.

CDR3 sequence (DNA): TGTGCCAGCAGTGCCTACCGGGACAGGGAGAGCAATCAGCCCCAGCATTTT. This gives the protein CASSAYRDRESNQPQHF. This chain links TRBV27 with TRBJ1-5; 9 bases match TRBD1. CDR3 size: 17 residues. J lost 1 base, V lost 5 bases, and 9 bases had no gene match. Germline loops: CDR1 MNHEY, CDR2 SMNVEV (reference sequence).

This sequence joins TRBV28 and TRBJ2-7; possibly TRBD2 for D (5 bases). V was shortened by 7 bases and J by 1 base, with 11 bases between the two germline ends. Per the germline V gene, CDR1 is MDHEN and CDR2 is SYDVKM. CDR3 length: 13 amino acids. In DNA form, the CDR3 reads TGTGCCAGCACCGTCGGGGTTTCCTACGAGCAGTACTTC. Its protein is CASTVGVSYEQYF.

CDR3 bases: TGTGCCAGCAGCTTACTGTCTGCGGGTGGCTACACCTTC. Translating it yields CASSLLSAGGYTF. The chain has TRBV11-2 and TRBJ1-2; unclear D gene. CDR1 is SGHAT, CDR2 FQNNGV, per germline. The V end lost 2 bases, the J end lost 7 bases, and 11 bases lay between the germline ends. This CDR3 is built from 13 residues.

This chain links TRBV29-1 with TRBJ1-4; D unresolved. Germline-derived CDR1 and CDR2 are SQVTM and ANQGSEA. The CDR3 runs 12 residues. V lost 3 bases, J lost 13 bases, and 15 bases lay in between. CDR3 region: CSVDVRPSGLFF. The CDR3 DNA reads TGCAGCGTTGATGTCCGGCCCTCGGGACTGTTTTTT.

A few counts support this clone. CDR3 sequence (DNA): TGTGCCAGCAGAACTTCCGGGACTAGCGGATACTACGAGCAGTACTTC. It codes for CASRTSGTSGYYEQYF. The chain carries TRBV27 and TRBJ2-7; 11 positions agree with TRBD2. CDR1 is MNHEY, CDR2 SMNVEV, per germline (reference sequence). The CDR3 loop spans 16 amino acids. V shed 6 bases and J 3 bases; nucleotides not matched to a gene: 10.

This clone is a singleton in its sample. The rearrangement uses TRBV6-6 and TRBJ1-3, with D unresolved. This CDR3 has 13 amino acids. Trimming left V 10 bases short and J 3 bases short, with 13 bases between. From germline, CDR1 is MNHNY and CDR2 SVGAGI (reference sequence). For the CDR3, the DNA is TGTGCCACGGAAGGAGCGAATGGAAACACCATATATTTT. As protein: CATEGANGNTIYF.